The clone carrying this T cell receptor (beta chain) appeared a few times. Its target is unknown. The record originates from a study of beta chain features in type 1 diabetes. Findings of the study overall: TCRB CDR3s were moderately but significantly shorter in Type 1 diabetes patients in all four CD4+ subsets.

Germline V gene data show CDR1 as MNHEY and CDR2 as SVGAGI. The V gene lost 7 bases and the J gene lost 7 bases, with 19 bases spanning the gap. The CDR3 length is 14 residues. The whole isolated RNA underwent reverse transcription, so sequencing captured expressed TCRB transcripts. The data were produced by immunoSEQ multiplex PCR, yet TCRdb's version contains in-frame clones alone and is incomplete. The table records around 160,000 clones, 8.5% to 10% of them present only once. The rearrangement links TRBV6-5 to TRBJ2-5; TRBD1 might be the D (6 bases). This TCR was recovered from a woman aged 30 to 39 with type 1 diabetes. Specimen: central memory CD4+ T cells from blood. CDR3 loop: CASTTGPQGWTQYF. The CDR3 nucleotides read TGTGCCAGCACTACCGGGCCTCAGGGGTGGACCCAGTACTTC.